These 5 T cell receptor beta chains were all obtained from the same sample, sequenced in a study of blood T cell repertoires in COVID-19. This table comes from immunoSEQ multiplex PCR, and its TCRdb copy is limited to in-frame clones, with some not included. The repertoire holds around 190,000 clones, with 70% to 80% as singletons. Sequenced sample: peripheral blood. Every receptor here comes from a woman aged 40 to 50 with COVID-19, enrolled during active disease.

The V and J genes are TRBV30 and TRBJ1-1; 7 bases are shared with TRBD1. Germline V CDR1 and CDR2: GTSNPN, SVGIG (reference sequence). The CDR3 extends over 12 amino acids. Unmatched junction bases numbered 4, after V lost 2 bases and J lost 7 bases. The CDR3 loop reads CAWSQGGLEAFF. CDR3 nucleotides: TGTGCCTGGAGTCAGGGGGGCCTTGAAGCTTTCTTT.

The chain combines TRBV7-9 with TRBJ1-6; 7 nucleotides match TRBD1. The V segment lost 3 bases and the J segment 9 bases; nucleotides outside the gene matches: 8. The CDR3 totals 15 residues. CDR1 SEHNR and CDR2 FQNEAQ come from the germline V gene (reference sequence). The CDR3 spells CASSFLTDRASPLHF. DNA of the CDR3: TGTGCCAGCAGCTTCTTAACTGACAGGGCTTCACCCCTCCACTTT.

J is TRBJ2-5 and V is TRBV19, with 9 bases matching TRBD1. J was trimmed by 3 bases and V by 3 bases; bases with no gene match: 5. The CDR3 runs 15 residues. The germline V gene has CDR1 LNHDA and CDR2 SQIVND (reference sequence). CDR3 nucleotides: TGTGCCAGTAGTATGGAGGGGACAGGGAAAGAGACCCAGTACTTC. The encoded protein is CASSMEGTGKETQYF.

The chain joins TRBV6-5 to TRBJ1-4; D ambiguous. CDR1 is MNHEY, CDR2 SVGAGI, per germline. V dropped 5 bases and J dropped 6 bases, with 7 bases sitting between them. The CDR3 consists of 12 residues. This chain's CDR3 is CASSNQDEKLFF. The CDR3, as DNA: TGTGCCAGCAGTAACCAGGATGAAAAACTGTTTTTT.

The J gene is TRBJ1-2, the V gene TRBV30, with 8 bases aligning to TRBD1. Germline CDR1 and CDR2: GTSNPN and SVGIG (reference sequence). The CDR3 has 14 residues. With V trimmed by 4 bases and J by 3 bases, 7 bases remained unmatched. The CDR3 region is CAWTIQGAYYGYTF. CDR3 DNA: TGTGCCTGGACAATCCAGGGGGCTTACTATGGCTACACCTTC.